These 31 T cell receptor beta chains were all obtained from the same sample, sequenced in a study of OX40 agonist ivuxolimab in advanced cancers. Profiled with immunoSEQ multiplex PCR; TCRdb holds only in-frame clones, not every one. The sample carries roughly 40,000 clones, approximately 75% recorded once. The input for sequencing was CD4+ or CD8+ T cells sorted from blood, taken in a trial of the OX40 agonist ivuxolimab. These receptors were taken from an adult with an advanced solid tumor such as melanoma, head and neck, liver or kidney cancer.

The genes are TRBV4-1 and TRBJ2-3; D unclear. CDR3 length: 13 amino acids. CDR1 and CDR2 (germline): MGHRA, YSYEKL. With 0 bases removed from V and 2 bases from J, the gap between germline ends came to 3 bases. The CDR3 coding sequence is TGCGCCAGCAGCCAAGAACCCACAGATACGCAGTATTTT. It translates to CASSQEPTDTQYF.

V is TRBV5-1 and J is TRBJ2-5; 9 bases are a match to TRBD2. The CDR3 loop spans 16 amino acids. Germline V lookup: CDR1 SGHRS, CDR2 YFSETQ. V shed 4 bases, J shed 5 bases, and the junction held 12 bases outside the gene matches. The CDR3 is CASSPPAGGPVETQYF. In DNA, the CDR3 is TGCGCCAGCAGCCCCCCGGCGGGAGGGCCGGTGGAGACCCAGTACTTC.

This chain joins TRBV11-3 and TRBJ2-1; 9 positions agree with TRBD1. CDR1 and CDR2 (germline): SGHNT, YENEEA. The CDR3 extends over 13 amino acids. After removal of 6 bases from V and 9 bases from J, the junction contained 6 bases not matched to a gene. CDR3 nucleotide sequence: TGTGCCAGCAGTCGGGACAGGGATAGTGAGCAGTTCTTC. Translating it yields CASSRDRDSEQFF.

To note about this clone: Other DNA sequences in this specimen translate into the identical CDR3. The CDR3 coding sequence is TGTGCCAGCAGCCCTATGGGCGCAACTAATGAAAAACTGTTTTTT. Protein: CASSPMGATNEKLFF. The V and J genes are TRBV7-9 and TRBJ1-4, with D unresolved. Germline V gives CDR1 SEHNR, CDR2 FQNEAQ (reference sequence). Between the trimmed V and J ends, which lost 5 bases and 0 bases, there was a span of 10 bases. The CDR3 spans 15 residues.

The rearrangement uses TRBV20-1 and TRBJ2-7, with a possible D match to TRBD1 (5 bases). The CDR3 length is 11 residues. CDR1 DFQATT and CDR2 SNEGSKA come from the germline V gene (reference sequence). With 5 bases removed from V and 5 bases from J, the gap between germline ends came to 10 bases. The CDR3 DNA follows: TGCAGTGCTGAACAGGTGGACGAGCAGTACTTC. Translation gives CSAEQVDEQYF.

The V and J genes are TRBV5-1 and TRBJ2-2; D possibly corresponds to TRBD1 (6 bases). The CDR3 runs to 15 residues. V was shortened by 4 bases and J by 6 bases, with 16 bases between the two germline ends. CDR1 is SGHRS and CDR2 is YFSETQ in the germline V gene. The CDR3 sequence: CASSALQGGAGELFF. The CDR3, as DNA: TGCGCCAGCAGCGCTTTACAGGGTGGGGCCGGGGAGCTGTTTTTT.

The chain carries TRBV2 and TRBJ1-1, with TRBD1 as a possible D gene (5 bases). Deletions cut 10 bases from V and 3 bases from J, with 9 bases between. The CDR3 loop spans 11 amino acids. The V gene's germline CDR1 is SNHLY and CDR2 FYNNEI. As DNA, the CDR3 is TGTGCCAACAGGTTCTACACTGAAGCTTTCTTT. It encodes CANRFYTEAFF.

This clone was seen once. This sequence joins TRBV7-3 and TRBJ1-2; D gene uncertain. This CDR3 is 13 amino acids long. Germline assignment: CDR1 SGHTA and CDR2 FQGTGA. V shed 3 bases and J shed 1 base, with 6 bases lying between them. This CDR3 is CASSFGVNYGYTF. In DNA, the CDR3 is TGTGCCAGCAGCTTCGGGGTTAACTATGGCTACACCTTC.

The sample holds one count of this clone. The gene calls are TRBV18 and TRBJ1-2; D remains ambiguous. V dropped 0 bases and J dropped 4 bases, with 12 bases sitting between them. CDR1 KGHSH and CDR2 LQKENI come from the germline V gene. The CDR3 consists of 15 residues. The CDR3 loop reads CASSPPRAGGYGYTF. Here the CDR3 DNA reads TGTGCCAGCTCACCACCCCGGGCGGGCGGCTATGGCTACACCTTC. Using reference TRBV18 and TRBJ1-2 for the parts outside the CDR3, the full variable domain is NAGVMQNPRHLVRRRGQEARLRCSPMKGHSHVYWYRQLPEEGLKFMVYLQKENIIDESGMPKERFSAEFPKEGPSILRIQQVVRGDSAAYFCASSPPRAGGYGYTFGSGTRLTVV.

V is TRBV5-1 and J is TRBJ1-2, with a weak D call TRBD1 (6 bases). This CDR3 is built from 13 residues. The V end lost 4 bases, the J end lost 8 bases, and 15 bases lay between the germline ends. In germline, CDR1 is SGHRS, CDR2 YFSETQ. CDR3 in amino acids: CASSPEGGSGYTF. DNA of the CDR3: TGCGCCAGCAGCCCGGAGGGGGGCAGCGGCTACACCTTC.

This chain links TRBV5-1 with TRBJ2-2; 10 bases line up with TRBD1. Trimming cost V 1 base and J 3 bases; bases outside gene matches: 6. There are 17 residues in the CDR3. Germline CDR1 reads SGHRS; CDR2 reads YFSETQ. The CDR3: CASSLLVGQGDTGELFF. CDR3 in DNA: TGCGCCAGCAGCTTGTTGGTAGGACAGGGGGACACCGGGGAGCTGTTTTTT.

J is TRBJ2-5 and V is TRBV11-2; D gene unclear. The germline V and J ends were trimmed by 5 bases and 0 bases, with 7 bases remaining between them. Per the germline V gene, CDR1 is SGHAT and CDR2 is FQNNGV. This CDR3 contains 13 residues. The chain's CDR3 is CASSGSHQETQYF. The DNA for the CDR3 is TGTGCCAGCAGCGGTAGCCACCAAGAGACCCAGTACTTC.

This clone was seen a few times. The rearrangement joins TRBV6-1 to TRBJ2-7; either TRBD1 or TRBD2 may supply D (5 bases each). Between the trimmed V and J ends, which lost 4 bases and 4 bases, there was a span of 20 bases. Germline loops: CDR1 MNHNS, CDR2 SASEGT. CDR3 size: 16 residues. CDR3 amino acids: CASSASHRDGSYEQYF. The CDR3 DNA reads as TGTGCCAGCAGTGCCTCTCACCGGGACGGCTCGTACGAGCAGTACTTC.

The chain is built from TRBV28 and TRBJ1-5; D ambiguous. From germline, CDR1 is MDHEN and CDR2 SYDVKM. The CDR3 sequence is 12 residues long. V was shortened by 9 bases and J by 5 bases, with 11 bases between the two germline ends. The CDR3 loop reads CASARFDQPQHF. Written as DNA, the CDR3 is TGTGCCAGTGCCCGATTCGATCAGCCCCAGCATTTT.

The chain recombines TRBV7-6 with TRBJ2-7; D is uncertain. The germline V gene encodes CDR1 SGHVS and CDR2 FNYEAQ. The CDR3 runs to 12 residues. V was clipped by 1 base and J by 3 bases, with 4 bases between them. DNA for the CDR3: TGTGCCAGCAGCTTAGGGGACTACGAGCAGTACTTC. It codes for CASSLGDYEQYF. Supplemented by reference TRBV7-6 and TRBJ2-7, the full variable domain reads GAGVSQSPRYKVTKRGQDVALRCDPISGHVSLYWYRQALGQGPEFLTYFNYEAQQDKSGLPNDRFSAERPEGSISTLTIQRTEQRDSAMYRCASSLGDYEQYFGPGTRLTVT.

This chain links TRBV6-6 with TRBJ2-1, with 9 bases matching TRBD2. V lost 4 bases and J lost 3; bases outside the gene matches: 1. The CDR3 covers 14 residues. Germline CDR1 MNHNY, CDR2 SVGAGI (reference sequence). As DNA, the CDR3 is TGTGCCAGCAGTTTTAGCGGGAGCTACAATGAGCAGTTCTTC. Protein: CASSFSGSYNEQFF.

This chain links TRBV6-5 with TRBJ1-4; 9 nucleotides match TRBD1. The CDR3 sequence is 16 residues long. Germline V gene data show CDR1 as MNHEY and CDR2 as SVGAGI. J was trimmed by 7 bases and V by 4 bases; bases with no gene match: 10. This CDR3 is CASSSHLGQGGEKLFF. The CDR3 nucleotides are TGTGCCAGCAGTTCCCACCTGGGACAGGGCGGTGAAAAACTGTTTTTT.

This sequence joins TRBV5-6 and TRBJ1-2, with D perhaps matching TRBD1 (5 bases). Trimming pared 7 bases from V and 2 bases from J, leaving 15 bases between. CDR1 and CDR2 from the germline V gene are SGHDT and YYEEEE. This CDR3 is built from 14 residues. Written as DNA, the CDR3 is TGTGCCAGCGGACAAACCGGGCCCAACTATGGCTACACCTTC. This sequence encodes CASGQTGPNYGYTF.

The chain carries TRBV7-6 and TRBJ1-3; D not resolved. The germline V and J ends were trimmed by 1 base and 0 bases, with 7 bases remaining between them. The CDR3 has 15 residues. Germline values: CDR1 SGHVS, CDR2 FNYEAQ. The CDR3 loop is CASSLDSHSGNTIYF. CDR3 nucleotide sequence: TGTGCCAGCAGCTTAGACAGTCACTCTGGAAACACCATATATTTT. The whole variable domain, filled in from reference TRBV7-6 and TRBJ1-3, reads GAGVSQSPRYKVTKRGQDVALRCDPISGHVSLYWYRQALGQGPEFLTYFNYEAQQDKSGLPNDRFSAERPEGSISTLTIQRTEQRDSAMYRCASSLDSHSGNTIYFGEGSWLTVV.

This rearrangement joins TRBV5-1 to TRBJ1-2; TRBD1 agrees at 7 bases. The CDR3 loop spans 14 amino acids. Looked up from germline, CDR1 is SGHRS and CDR2 is YFSETQ. V trimming: 0 bases; J trimming: 8 bases; junction bases outside the gene matches: 7. The CDR3 DNA is TGCGCCAGCAGCTTGGGGACAGGAGAAGGAGGCTACACCTTC. It specifies CASSLGTGEGGYTF.

This rearrangement joins TRBV10-3 to TRBJ1-1; D gene uncertain. CDR1 ENHRY and CDR2 SYGVKD come from the germline V gene. Trimming pared 6 bases from V and 5 bases from J, leaving 10 bases between. CDR3 size: 12 residues. Here the CDR3 reads CAISLGSTEAFF. CDR3 nucleotides: TGTGCCATCAGCCTAGGGAGTACTGAAGCTTTCTTT.

The chain carries TRBV19 and TRBJ2-1, with D possibly matching TRBD2 (6 bases). V dropped 6 bases and J dropped 2 bases, with 8 bases sitting between them. Germline V gene sequence: CDR1 LNHDA, CDR2 SQIVND (reference sequence). The CDR3 sequence is 13 residues long. The chain's CDR3 is CASREGPYNEQFF. The DNA for the CDR3 is TGTGCCAGTAGGGAGGGCCCCTACAATGAGCAGTTCTTC.

This chain joins TRBV4-1 and TRBJ1-5; 7 nucleotides match TRBD1. From germline, CDR1 is MGHRA and CDR2 YSYEKL. The length of the CDR3 is 18 residues. Trimming removed 0 bases from V and 0 bases from J; junction bases left unmatched: 8. The CDR3, as DNA: TGCGCCAGCAGCCAAGATAGACAGGGCCAATATAGCAATCAGCCCCAGCATTTT. Translating it yields CASSQDRQGQYSNQPQHF.

This clone was counted only a few times. The chain employs TRBV5-1 and TRBJ2-3; D gene unclear. CDR1 and CDR2 from the germline V gene are SGHRS and YFSETQ. Trimming removed 4 bases from V and 1 base from J, with 16 bases in between. This CDR3 contains 16 residues. CDR3: CASSRSLVNRTDTQYF. CDR3 in DNA: TGCGCCAGCAGCCGAAGTCTTGTGAATCGCACAGATACGCAGTATTTT.

The chain combines TRBV19 with TRBJ2-1; a possible D gene is TRBD2 (6 bases). The CDR3 is 15 residues long. Trimming removed 6 bases at V and 4 bases at J, with 16 bases between. Germline loops: CDR1 LNHDA, CDR2 SQIVND (reference sequence). The CDR3, as DNA: TGTGCCAGTAGACGGGGTAGCGGAATTTACAATGAGCAGTTCTTC. Encoded protein: CASRRGSGIYNEQFF. The complete variable domain, with remaining parts taken from reference TRBV19 and TRBJ2-1, reads DGGITQSPKYLFRKEGQNVTLSCEQNLNHDAMYWYRQDPGQGLRLIYYSQIVNDFQKGDIAEGYSVSREKKESFPLTVTSAQKNPTAFYLCASRRGSGIYNEQFFGPGTRLTVL.

The chain has TRBV7-2 and TRBJ2-2, with D perhaps assigned TRBD1 or TRBD2 (6 bases each). Germline V gene data show CDR1 as SGHTA and CDR2 as FQGNSA. The V end lost 6 bases, the J end lost 4 bases, and 15 bases lay between the germline ends. The CDR3 is made up of 15 amino acids. The CDR3 reads CASSRGGGSTGELFF. The CDR3 DNA sequence: TGTGCCAGCAGTAGAGGAGGGGGGAGCACCGGGGAGCTGTTTTTT.

This clone has only one observation. The V gene is TRBV4-3, the J gene TRBJ2-7; TRBD1 matches at 11 bases. V was pared by 4 bases and J by 4 bases, with 6 bases of the junction left unmatched. The CDR3 extends over 15 amino acids. Germline values: CDR1 LGHNA, CDR2 YSLEER. This CDR3 is CASSRGQGGFYEQYF. The CDR3 DNA reads as TGCGCCAGCAGCCGGGGACAGGGGGGTTTTTACGAGCAGTACTTC.

As concerns this clone: Other DNA sequences in this sample translate to the same CDR3. This chain uses TRBV20-1 with TRBJ1-4; possible D gene TRBD1, 6 bases. CDR1 DFQATT and CDR2 SNEGSKA come from the germline V gene (reference sequence). There are 11 residues in the CDR3. The V end was cut by 2 bases, the J end by 8 bases, with 6 bases between. CDR3 in amino acids: CSARQGEKLFF. The CDR3 DNA reads TGCAGTGCTAGACAGGGGGAAAAACTGTTTTTT.

This sequence joins TRBV13 and TRBJ1-1, with TRBD1 as a possible D gene (5 bases). This CDR3 is built from 13 residues. Germline CDR1 is PRHDT and CDR2 is FYEKMQ (reference sequence). Trimming removed 0 bases at V and 6 bases at J, with 8 bases between. In nucleotides, the CDR3 is TGTGCCAGCAGCTTAGGCCAGGGCTCTGAAGCTTTCTTT. It is translated as CASSLGQGSEAFF.

The chain links TRBV29-1 to TRBJ1-5, with a weak D call TRBD1 (5 bases). This CDR3 spans 14 amino acids. Between the trimmed V and J ends, which lost 4 bases and 5 bases, there was a span of 15 bases. CDR1 is SQVTM, CDR2 ANQGSEA, per germline. This CDR3 is CSVGQGAMDQPQHF. In nucleotides, the CDR3 is TGCAGCGTTGGGCAAGGGGCGATGGATCAGCCCCAGCATTTT.

CDR3 DNA sequence: TGTGCCAGCAGCTTGGAACAGGGTGGGGGCTACACCTTC. Protein sequence: CASSLEQGGGYTF. The chain has TRBV5-7 and TRBJ1-2, with D maybe TRBD1 (6 bases). Being an ORF, TRBV5-7 has a function that is uncertain. This CDR3 has 13 amino acids. The V end was cut by 0 bases, the J end by 8 bases, with 11 bases between.